The present T cell receptor (beta chain) was sequenced within a study of cytomegalovirus exposure and HLA in healthy donors. Overall study: In a later analysis, the 120 or so validation repertoires were reported to have used the same platform as the approximately 670 first-cohort repertoires. Study-wide results and caveats: The classifier, whose performance was assessed in both the original and validation cohorts, reportedly diagnosed cytomegalovirus status with high specificity and sensitivity. Researchers catalogued 150 or so TCR beta chains as cytomegalovirus-associated. The majority of TCR sequences were rare, yet some public TCRs appeared in many donors.

The CDR3 loop spans 14 amino acids. V dropped 6 bases and J dropped 5; count of bases not matched to a gene: 8. CDR1 and CDR2 from the germline V gene are SNHLY and FYNNEI. TCRdb keeps only in-frame clones here, not all; method: immunoSEQ multiplex PCR. The sample lists some 110,000 clones; 90% to 95% were seen once. About this clone: Its target is not known.

The clonotype comes from a woman under 30 in good health and CMV-seronegative. Sequenced input: PBMCs. The J gene is TRBJ2-7, the V gene TRBV2; 9 bases fit TRBD1. CDR3 in DNA: TGTGCCAGCAGGACCGGGACAGGGATCCACGAGCAGTACTTC. Translating it yields CASRTGTGIHEQYF.